This T cell receptor (beta chain) appears in the sequencing data of a study of blood T cell repertoires in COVID-19. Across the study: Acute-phase and convalescent COVID-19 samples originated in the United States, Italy and Spain.

Original methodology: How many nucleated cells were present was estimated from reference gene primer amplification. Here immunoSEQ multiplex PCR was the method, and the copy in TCRdb shows in-frame clones only, minus some. The V and J calls and clone size are taken from that table; D and trimming were inferred from the DNA. The repertoire includes hundreds of thousands of clones, about nine tenths of them detected once, and approximately 1.4% sits in the top ten. The V end was cut by 7 bases, the J end by 7 bases, with 11 bases between. This CDR3 is built from 11 residues. Material: peripheral blood. The chain employs TRBV23-1 and TRBJ2-7; the D gene is possibly TRBD2 (5 bases). TRBV23-1 is known as an ORF, though its function is uncertain. This sequence was found in a woman aged 25 to 45 with active or convalescent COVID-19. The CDR3 DNA reads TGCGCCAGCAAGAACGGCGGGGAGCAGTACTTC. Its protein is CASKNGGEQYF.